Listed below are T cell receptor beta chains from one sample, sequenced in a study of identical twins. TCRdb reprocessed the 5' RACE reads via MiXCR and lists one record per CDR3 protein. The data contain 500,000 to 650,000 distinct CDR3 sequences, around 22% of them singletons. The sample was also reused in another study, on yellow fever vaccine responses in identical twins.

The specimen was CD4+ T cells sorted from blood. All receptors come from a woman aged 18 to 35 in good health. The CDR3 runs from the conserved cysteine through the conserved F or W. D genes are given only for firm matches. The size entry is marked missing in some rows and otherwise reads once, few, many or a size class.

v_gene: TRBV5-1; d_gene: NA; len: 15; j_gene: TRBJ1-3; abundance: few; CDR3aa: CASSFADGGRNTIYF; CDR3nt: TGCGCCAGCAGCTTCGCGGACGGAGGCCGAAACACCATATATTTT
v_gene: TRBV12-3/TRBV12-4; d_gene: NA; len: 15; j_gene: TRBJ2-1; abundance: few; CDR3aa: CASSTRTLSYNEQFF; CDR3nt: TGTGCCAGCAGTACGCGGACACTCTCCTACAATGAGCAGTTCTTC
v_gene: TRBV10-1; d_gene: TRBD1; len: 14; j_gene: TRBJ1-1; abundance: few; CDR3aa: CASSERQGVTEAFF; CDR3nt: TGCGCCAGCAGTGAACGACAGGGGGTAACTGAAGCTTTCTTT
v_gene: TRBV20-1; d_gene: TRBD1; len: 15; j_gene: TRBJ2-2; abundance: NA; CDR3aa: CSAIRQGITTGELFF; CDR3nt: TGCAGTGCTATAAGACAGGGCATCACCACCGGGGAGCTGTTTTTT
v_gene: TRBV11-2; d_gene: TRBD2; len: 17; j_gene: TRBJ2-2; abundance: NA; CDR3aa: CASRFPAGTSSTGELFF; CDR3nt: TGTGCCAGCAGATTCCCCGCCGGGACTAGCAGTACCGGGGAGCTGTTTTTT
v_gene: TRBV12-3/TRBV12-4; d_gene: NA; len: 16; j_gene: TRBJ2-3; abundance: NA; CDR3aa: CASSTTLLGGTDTQYF; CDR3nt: TGTGCCAGCAGTACCACCTTGTTGGGGGGCACAGATACGCAGTATTTT
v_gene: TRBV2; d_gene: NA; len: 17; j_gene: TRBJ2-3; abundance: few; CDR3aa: CASTEGASRRGTDTQYF; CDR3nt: TGTGCCAGCACCGAGGGAGCATCGCGGAGGGGCACAGATACGCAGTATTTT
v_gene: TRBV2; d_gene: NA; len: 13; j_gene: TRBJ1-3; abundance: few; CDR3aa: CASSGLSGNTIYF; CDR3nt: TGTGCCAGCAGTGGGTTGTCTGGGAACACCATATATTTT
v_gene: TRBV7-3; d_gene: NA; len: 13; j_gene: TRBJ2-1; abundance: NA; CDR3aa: CASSSQRGDEQFF; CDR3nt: TGTGCCAGCAGCTCCCAACGGGGAGATGAGCAGTTCTTC
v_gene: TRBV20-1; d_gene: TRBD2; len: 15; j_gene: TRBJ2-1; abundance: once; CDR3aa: CSATHGGRATNEQFF; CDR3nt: TGCAGTGCTACTCATGGCGGGAGGGCCACGAATGAGCAGTTCTTC
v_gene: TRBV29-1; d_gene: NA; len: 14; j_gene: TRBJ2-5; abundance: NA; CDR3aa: CSVPEGGPPETQYF; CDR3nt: TGCAGCGTTCCTGAGGGGGGGCCCCCAGAGACCCAGTACTTC
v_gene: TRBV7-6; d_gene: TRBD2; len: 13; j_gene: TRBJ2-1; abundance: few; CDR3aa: CASSPAGGNEQFF; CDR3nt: TGTGCCAGCAGCCCCGCGGGGGGCAATGAGCAGTTCTTC
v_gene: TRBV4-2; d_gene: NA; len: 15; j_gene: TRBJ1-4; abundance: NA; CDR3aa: CASSQDGGWVEKLFF; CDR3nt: TGTGCCAGCAGCCAAGATGGGGGGTGGGTGGAAAAACTGTTTTTT
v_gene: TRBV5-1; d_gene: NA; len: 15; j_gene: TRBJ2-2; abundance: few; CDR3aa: CASSLQGPNTGELFF; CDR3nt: TGTGCCAGCAGCTTACAGGGTCCGAACACCGGGGAGCTGTTTTTT
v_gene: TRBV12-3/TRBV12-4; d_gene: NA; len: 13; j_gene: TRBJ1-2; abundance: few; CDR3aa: CASSFGGFGGYTF; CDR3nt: TGTGCCAGCAGTTTTGGGGGATTTGGCGGCTACACCTTC
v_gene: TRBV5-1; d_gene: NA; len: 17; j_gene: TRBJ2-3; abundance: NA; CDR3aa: CASSLARAFTSTDTQYF; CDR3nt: TGCGCCAGCAGCTTGGCCCGAGCGTTTACTAGCACAGATACGCAGTATTTT
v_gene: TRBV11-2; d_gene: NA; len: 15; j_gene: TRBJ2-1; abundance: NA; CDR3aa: CASSKSSFSYNEQFF; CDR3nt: TGTGCCAGCAGTAAAAGCTCATTCTCATACAATGAGCAGTTCTTC
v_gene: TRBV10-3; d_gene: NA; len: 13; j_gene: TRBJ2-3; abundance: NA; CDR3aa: CAISKGGTDTQYF; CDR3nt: TGTGCCATCAGTAAAGGGGGGACAGATACGCAGTATTTT
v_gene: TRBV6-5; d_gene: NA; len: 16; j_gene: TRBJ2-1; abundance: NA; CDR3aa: CASSYSTGFTYNEQFF; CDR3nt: TGTGCCAGCAGTTACTCGACGGGCTTTACCTACAATGAGCAGTTCTTC
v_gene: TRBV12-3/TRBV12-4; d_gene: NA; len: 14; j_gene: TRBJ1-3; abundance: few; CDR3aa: CASSLNLSGNTIYF; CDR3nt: TGTGCCAGCAGTTTAAATCTATCTGGAAACACCATATATTTT
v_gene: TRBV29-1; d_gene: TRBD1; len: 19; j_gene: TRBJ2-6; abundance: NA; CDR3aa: CSVEGQAIPGLSGANVLTF; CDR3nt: TGCAGCGTTGAGGGACAGGCCATTCCTGGTCTGTCTGGGGCCAACGTCCTGACTTTC
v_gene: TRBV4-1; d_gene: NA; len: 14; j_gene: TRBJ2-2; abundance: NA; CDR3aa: CASSQDEIRPELFF; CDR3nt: TGCGCCAGCAGCCAAGATGAAATCAGGCCGGAGCTGTTTTTT
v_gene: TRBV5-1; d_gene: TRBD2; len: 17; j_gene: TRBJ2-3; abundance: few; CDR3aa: CASSLAPSGGVTDTQYF; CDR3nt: TGCGCCAGCAGCTTGGCCCCTAGCGGGGGGGTCACAGATACGCAGTATTTT
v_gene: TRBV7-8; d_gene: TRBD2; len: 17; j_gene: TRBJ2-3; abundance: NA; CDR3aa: CASSLPPSGTRSDTQYF; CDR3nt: TGTGCCAGCAGCTTACCGCCTTCGGGGACTAGATCAGATACGCAGTATTTT
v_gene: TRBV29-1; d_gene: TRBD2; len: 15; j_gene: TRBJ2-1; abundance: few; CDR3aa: CSVFLSGGNYNEQFF; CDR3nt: TGCAGCGTTTTCCTTAGCGGGGGGAACTACAATGAGCAGTTCTTC
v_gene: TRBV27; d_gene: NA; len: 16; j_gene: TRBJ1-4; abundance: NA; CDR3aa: CATKPGTRTSNEKLFF; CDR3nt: TGTGCCACCAAACCTGGTACACGAACATCTAATGAAAAACTGTTTTTT
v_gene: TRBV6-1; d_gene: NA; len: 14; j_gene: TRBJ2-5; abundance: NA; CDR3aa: CASGIFRLQETQYF; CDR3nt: TGTGCCAGCGGTATTTTTAGGCTCCAAGAGACCCAGTACTTC
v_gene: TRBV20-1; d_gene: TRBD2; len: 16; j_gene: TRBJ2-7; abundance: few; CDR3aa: CSAANPLAGGSYEQYF; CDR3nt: TGCAGTGCCGCCAACCCACTAGCGGGAGGCTCCTACGAGCAGTACTTC
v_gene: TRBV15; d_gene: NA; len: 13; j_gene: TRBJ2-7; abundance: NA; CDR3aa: CATSIGLDRVQYF; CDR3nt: TGTGCCACCAGCATCGGACTCGATAGGGTGCAGTACTTC
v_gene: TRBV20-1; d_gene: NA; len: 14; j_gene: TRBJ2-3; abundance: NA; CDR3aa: CSAKTSTGSDTQYF; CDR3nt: TGCAGCGCGAAGACTAGTACGGGCTCAGATACGCAGTATTTT
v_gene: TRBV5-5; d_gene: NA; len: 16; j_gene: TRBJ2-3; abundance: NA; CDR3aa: CASSLWRSGRTDTQYF; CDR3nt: TGTGCCAGCAGCTTGTGGAGGAGCGGGCGTACAGATACGCAGTATTTT
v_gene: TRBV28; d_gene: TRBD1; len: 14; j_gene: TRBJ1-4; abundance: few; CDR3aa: CASSSTGAFEKLFF; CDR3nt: TGTGCCAGCAGTTCGACAGGGGCCTTTGAAAAACTGTTTTTT
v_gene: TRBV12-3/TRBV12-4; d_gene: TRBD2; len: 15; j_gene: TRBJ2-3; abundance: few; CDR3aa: CASNHQGGRVDTQYF; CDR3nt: TGTGCCAGCAACCACCAGGGCGGGAGAGTAGATACGCAGTATTTT
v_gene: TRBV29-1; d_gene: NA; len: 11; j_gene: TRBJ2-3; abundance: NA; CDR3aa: CSVKQSDTQYF; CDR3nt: TGCAGCGTTAAACAGTCAGATACGCAGTATTTT
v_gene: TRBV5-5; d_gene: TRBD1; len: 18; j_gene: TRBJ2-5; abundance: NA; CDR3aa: CASSLMAIRQGIRETQYF; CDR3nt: TGTGCCAGCAGCTTGATGGCTATCCGACAGGGGATAAGAGAGACCCAGTACTTC
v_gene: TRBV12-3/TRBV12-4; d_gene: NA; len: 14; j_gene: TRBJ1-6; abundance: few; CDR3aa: CASSPRPQNSPLHF; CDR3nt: TGTGCCAGCAGTCCACGCCCCCAGAATTCACCCCTCCACTTT
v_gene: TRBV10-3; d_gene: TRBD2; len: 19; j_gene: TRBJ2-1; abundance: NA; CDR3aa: CAISESRGTSGSRLSEQFF; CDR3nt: TGTGCCATCAGTGAGTCGCGAGGGACTAGCGGGAGTAGATTAAGTGAGCAGTTCTTC
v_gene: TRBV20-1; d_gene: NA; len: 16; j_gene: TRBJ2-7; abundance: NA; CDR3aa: CSARDELAWGPYEQYF; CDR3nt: TGCAGTGCTAGAGATGAACTAGCCTGGGGGCCCTACGAGCAGTACTTC
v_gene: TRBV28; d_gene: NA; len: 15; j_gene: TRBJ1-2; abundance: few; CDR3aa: CASSLFAETNYGYTF; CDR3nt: TGTGCCAGCAGTTTATTCGCCGAGACTAACTATGGCTACACCTTC